The 14 T cell receptor beta chains below all came from one sample that was sequenced in a study of Ad26.COV2.S vaccination and SARS-CoV-2 variants. Profiled with immunoSEQ multiplex PCR; TCRdb holds only in-frame clones, not every one. The sample has roughly 380,000 clones; more than 75% are singletons. The treatment here: about 20 received Ad26.COV2.S at low or high dose, single or two shots; several received placebo; per-sample allocation not given. Day 63 after the first vaccine or placebo injection was the time point for sampling. This material consisted of peripheral blood, taken in a trial of Ad26.COV2.S vaccine versus placebo. The source is a person between 18 and 60 years old who received the Ad26.COV2.S COVID-19 vaccine or a placebo.

The J gene is TRBJ1-3, the V gene TRBV9; 8 positions match TRBD1. Germline CDR1 reads SGDLS; CDR2 reads YYNGEE. With V trimmed by 3 bases and J by 4 bases, 3 bases remained unmatched. The CDR3 has 14 residues. In DNA form, the CDR3 reads TGTGCCAGCAGCGCACGACAGGGGGGAAACACCATATATTTT. Translating gives CASSARQGGNTIYF.

This chain connects TRBV6-6 to TRBJ2-3; tentatively, D is TRBD1 (6 bases). The CDR3 runs to 14 residues. The V gene's germline CDR1 is MNHNY and CDR2 SVGAGI (reference sequence). Trimming stripped 6 bases from V and 4 bases from J, with 14 bases between. The CDR3 DNA reads as TGTGCCAGCAGCCCAACAAGGACAGCAGATACGCAGTATTTT. This sequence encodes CASSPTRTADTQYF.

The genes are TRBV29-1 and TRBJ1-4; tentative D call: TRBD1 (6 bases). CDR3 size: 15 residues. Germline V gene sequence: CDR1 SQVTM, CDR2 ANQGSEA. V dropped 4 bases and J dropped 0 bases, with 12 bases sitting between them. The CDR3 DNA follows: TGCAGCGTTGTGGGAGGGGGGACAACTAATGAAAAACTGTTTTTT. This codes for CSVVGGGTTNEKLFF. The variable domain in full, completed from reference TRBV29-1 and TRBJ1-4, reads SAVISQKPSRDICQRGTSLTIQCQVDSQVTMMFWYRQQPGQSLTLIATANQGSEATYESGFVIDKFPISRPNLTFSTLTVSNMSPEDSSIYLCSVVGGGTTNEKLFFGSGTQLSVL.

V is TRBV2 and J is TRBJ2-7; TRBD2 might be the D (6 bases). Trimming cost V 5 bases and J 4 bases, with 6 bases left between them. The length of the CDR3 is 11 residues. Germline CDR1 reads SNHLY; CDR2 reads FYNNEI. CDR3 amino acids: CASSREYEQYF. DNA for the CDR3: TGTGCCAGCAGTCGGGAGTACGAGCAGTACTTC.

The rearrangement uses TRBV3-1 (or the pseudogene TRBV3-2) and TRBJ1-4; the match to TRBD1 covers 11 bases. The V and J ends lost 8 bases and 3 bases, in that order; junction bases with no gene match: 11. CDR1 is LGHDT and CDR2 is YNNKEL in the germline V gene (reference sequence). CDR3 size: 17 residues. This CDR3 is CASSPGQGVMANEKLFF. CDR3 sequence (DNA): TGTGCCAGCTCTCCGGGACAGGGGGTCATGGCTAATGAAAAACTGTTTTTT.

This chain joins TRBV5-1 and TRBJ2-3, with D tentatively TRBD1 or TRBD2 (6 bases each). The CDR3 covers 16 residues. Germline lookup yields CDR1 SGHRS and CDR2 YFSETQ. Trimming removed 1 base from V and 2 bases from J, with 14 bases in between. The CDR3 DNA reads as TGCGCCAGCAGCTTGTCGGGGGCCTCCCACACAGATACGCAGTATTTT. It specifies CASSLSGASHTDTQYF.

The chain recombines TRBV19 with TRBJ1-4; 7 bases fit TRBD1. CDR3 length equals 14 residues. V was pared by 6 bases and J by 8 bases, with 9 bases of the junction left unmatched. Germline-derived CDR1 and CDR2 are LNHDA and SQIVND (reference sequence). As DNA, the CDR3 is TGTGCCAGTAGACTACAGGGGCTAAGAGAAAAACTGTTTTTT. Translation gives CASRLQGLREKLFF.

With respect to this clone: This same CDR3 is encoded by further DNA sequences in the sample. The genes are TRBV30 and TRBJ1-5, with D hard to call. V shed 1 base and J shed 4 bases, with 8 bases lying between them. CDR3 length: 13 amino acids. CDR1 is GTSNPN, CDR2 SVGIG, per germline (reference sequence). CDR3 in amino acids: CAWSGGGNQPQHF. CDR3 coding DNA: TGTGCCTGGAGTGGGGGAGGGAATCAGCCCCAGCATTTT.

The chain links TRBV5-6 to TRBJ2-7; TRBD2 is a possible D gene (6 bases). This CDR3 spans 13 amino acids. Germline V gene lookup returns CDR1 SGHDT and CDR2 YYEEEE. Trimming shortened V by 2 bases and J by 2 bases, and 8 bases separated the two germline ends. The CDR3 DNA reads TGTGCCAGCAGCTTACGCGGGGCCTACGAGCAGTACTTC. This encodes CASSLRGAYEQYF.

The table lists this clone with a few counts. This chain uses TRBV19 with TRBJ2-1; possible D gene TRBD1, 5 bases. The CDR3 runs 15 residues. V lost 4 bases and J 8 bases, leaving 18 bases between the germline ends. The germline V gene encodes CDR1 LNHDA and CDR2 SQIVND (reference sequence). The CDR3 region has the DNA TGTGCCAGTAGTAAGCCAGGGAAACTTAAGGATGAGCAGTTCTTC. Protein: CASSKPGKLKDEQFF. Looking up the rest from reference TRBV19 and TRBJ2-1 gives the full variable domain: DGGITQSPKYLFRKEGQNVTLSCEQNLNHDAMYWYRQDPGQGLRLIYYSQIVNDFQKGDIAEGYSVSREKKESFPLTVTSAQKNPTAFYLCASSKPGKLKDEQFFGPGTRLTVL.

This clone was detected only once. This rearrangement joins TRBV27 to TRBJ2-5; 9 nucleotides align to TRBD2. The V segment lost 2 bases and the J segment 4 bases; nucleotides outside the gene matches: 2. The CDR3 runs to 14 residues. Germline CDR1 is MNHEY and CDR2 is SMNVEV (reference sequence). The CDR3 DNA sequence: TGTGCCAGCAGTTTAGGAGCGGGGGGAGAGACCCAGTACTTC. This sequence encodes CASSLGAGGETQYF.

This rearrangement joins TRBV30 to TRBJ2-3, with 13 bases that match TRBD2. The V gene end was trimmed by 3 bases and the J gene end by 2 bases; junction bases not matched to a gene: 5. CDR3 length: 16 amino acids. Germline CDR1 GTSNPN, CDR2 SVGIG (reference sequence). CDR3 DNA sequence: TGTGCCTGGAGCGCGGGACTAGCGGGGATCACAGATACGCAGTATTTT. It codes for CAWSAGLAGITDTQYF.

The count of this clone is one. The chain is built from TRBV10-3 and TRBJ2-3, with TRBD2 matching over 9 bases. V shed 7 bases and J 6 bases; nucleotides not matched to a gene: 17. Per the germline V gene, CDR1 is ENHRY and CDR2 is SYGVKD. This CDR3 has 17 residues. Here the CDR3 reads CAITDIGLAGPGDTQYF. The CDR3 DNA is TGTGCCATCACCGACATCGGCCTAGCGGGGCCAGGGGATACGCAGTATTTT.

This sequence joins TRBV3-1 (or the pseudogene TRBV3-2) and TRBJ2-7; tentative D call: TRBD1 (6 bases). The CDR3 is 14 residues long. V gave up 2 bases and J gave up 3 bases, with 11 bases separating them. Germline CDR1 is LGHDT and CDR2 is YNNKEL (reference sequence). The CDR3 DNA sequence: TGTGCCAGCAGCCAATACGGGACATACTACGAGCAGTACTTC. Its translation is CASSQYGTYYEQYF.